This TCR beta chain was obtained from a study of T cell clonality in common variable immunodeficiency. This clone has ten or more counts. Its specificity is unknown. The CDR3 goes on 3 residues after the read ends, and that part is filled in from the germline J gene. General study results and limits: Authors noted CVID clonality's cause needs subpopulation repertoire sequencing. TCRbeta clonality was increased in CVID versus healthy controls. Common variable immunodeficiency TCR beta sequences reportedly had fewer deletions and N-nucleotide insertions.

Control and CVID samples contributed equal amounts of genomic DNA. Clones were read by immunoSEQ multiplex PCR, and TCRdb kept only the in-frame ones, dropping some. The specimen has around 45,000 clones, none found just once. The germline V gene encodes CDR1 SGHVS and CDR2 FNYEAQ. V was clipped by 3 bases and J by 3 bases, with 8 bases between them. The CDR3 consists of 13 residues. Sequencing input: peripheral blood mononuclear cells. This receptor was taken from a person aged 18 to 75 in good health. The chain combines TRBV7-6 with TRBJ2-5, with no clear D. The sequenced CDR3 bases are TGTGCCAGCAGCTTGAGTAGAAAAGAGACC. As protein: CASSLSRKET. The whole CDR3 reads CASSLSRKETQYF.